The entry below describes one T cell receptor (beta chain). This sample was included in a study of blood T cells in healthy people across ages. This CDR3 spans 12 amino acids. Germline-derived CDR1 and CDR2 are SQVTM and ANQGSEA. Trimming at V came to 5 bases and at J to 3 bases, leaving 3 bases not matched to a gene. A second PCR, run for about 7 to 11 cycles, used a sample-barcoded 5' primer plus a J-beta primer mix. TCRdb ran MiXCR on the 5' RACE reads and lists one entry per CDR3 protein. The profile shows over a million distinct CDR3 sequences, 42% of them singletons. V is TRBV29-1 and J is TRBJ2-5; 7 positions match TRBD1. What was sequenced was blood. The TCR was taken from a woman aged 18-30 years in good health. For the CDR3, the DNA is TGCAGCGTTTACAGGGGAGAAGAGACCCAGTACTTC. Translation: CSVYRGEETQYF.